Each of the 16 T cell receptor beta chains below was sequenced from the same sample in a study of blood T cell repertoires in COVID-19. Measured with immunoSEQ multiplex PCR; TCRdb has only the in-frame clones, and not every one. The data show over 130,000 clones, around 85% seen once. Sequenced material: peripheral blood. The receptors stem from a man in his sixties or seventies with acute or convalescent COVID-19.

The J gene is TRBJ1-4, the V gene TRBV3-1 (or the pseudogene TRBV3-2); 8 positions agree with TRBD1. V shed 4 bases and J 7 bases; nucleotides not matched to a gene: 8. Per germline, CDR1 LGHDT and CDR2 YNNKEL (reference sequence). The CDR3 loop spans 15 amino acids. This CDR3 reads CASSLRTGNSEKLFF. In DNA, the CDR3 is TGTGCCAGCAGCCTCCGGACAGGGAACAGTGAAAAACTGTTTTTT.

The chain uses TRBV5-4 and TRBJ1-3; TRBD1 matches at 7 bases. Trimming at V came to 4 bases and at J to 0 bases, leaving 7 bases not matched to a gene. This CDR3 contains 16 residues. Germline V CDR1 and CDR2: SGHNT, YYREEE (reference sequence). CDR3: CASSTTGLDSGNTIYF. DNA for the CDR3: TGTGCCAGCAGCACGACAGGGTTGGACTCTGGAAACACCATATATTTT.

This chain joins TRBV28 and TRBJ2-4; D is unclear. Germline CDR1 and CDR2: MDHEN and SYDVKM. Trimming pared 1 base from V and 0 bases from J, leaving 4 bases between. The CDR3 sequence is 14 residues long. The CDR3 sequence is CASSLSLAKNIQYF. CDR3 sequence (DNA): TGTGCCAGCAGTTTATCCTTAGCCAAAAACATTCAGTACTTC.

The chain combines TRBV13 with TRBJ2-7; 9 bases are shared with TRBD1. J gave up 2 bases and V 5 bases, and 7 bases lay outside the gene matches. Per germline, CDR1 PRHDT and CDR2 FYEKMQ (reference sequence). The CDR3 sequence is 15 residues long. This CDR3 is CASSSAGTGPYEQYF. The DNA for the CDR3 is TGTGCCAGCAGCAGCGCCGGGACAGGGCCCTACGAGCAGTACTTC. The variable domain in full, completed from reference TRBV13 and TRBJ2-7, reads AAGVIQSPRHLIKEKRETATLKCYPIPRHDTVYWYQQGPGQDPQFLISFYEKMQSDKGSIPDRFSAQQFSDYHSELNMSSLELGDSALYFCASSSAGTGPYEQYFGPGTRLTVT.

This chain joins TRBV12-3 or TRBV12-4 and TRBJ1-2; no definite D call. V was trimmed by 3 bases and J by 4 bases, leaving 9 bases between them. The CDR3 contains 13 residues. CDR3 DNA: TGTGCCAGCAGTTTTAAGGAGTCCTATGGCTACACCTTC. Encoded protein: CASSFKESYGYTF.

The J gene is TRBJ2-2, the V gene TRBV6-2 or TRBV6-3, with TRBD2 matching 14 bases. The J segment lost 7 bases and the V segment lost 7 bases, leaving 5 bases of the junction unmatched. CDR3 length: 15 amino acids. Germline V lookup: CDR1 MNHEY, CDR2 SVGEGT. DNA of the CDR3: TGTGCCAGCAACCCGGGACTAGCGGGAGTCGGGGAGCTGTTTTTT. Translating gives CASNPGLAGVGELFF.

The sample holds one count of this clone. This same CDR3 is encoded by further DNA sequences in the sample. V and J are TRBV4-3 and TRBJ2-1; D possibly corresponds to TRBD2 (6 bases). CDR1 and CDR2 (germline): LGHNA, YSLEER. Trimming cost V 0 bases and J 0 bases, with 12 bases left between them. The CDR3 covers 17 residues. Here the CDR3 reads CASSQDPPGSSYNEQFF. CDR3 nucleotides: TGCGCCAGCAGCCAAGATCCCCCCGGGAGCTCCTACAATGAGCAGTTCTTC.

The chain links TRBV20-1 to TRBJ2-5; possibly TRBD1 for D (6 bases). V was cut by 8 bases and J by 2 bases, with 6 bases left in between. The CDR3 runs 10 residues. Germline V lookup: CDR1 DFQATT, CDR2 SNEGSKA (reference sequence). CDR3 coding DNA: TGCAGTACAGGGCAAGAGACCCAGTACTTC. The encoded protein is CSTGQETQYF.

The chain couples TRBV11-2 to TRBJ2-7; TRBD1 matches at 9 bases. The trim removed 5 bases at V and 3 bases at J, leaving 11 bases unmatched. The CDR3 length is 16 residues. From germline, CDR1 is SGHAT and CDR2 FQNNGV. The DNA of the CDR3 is TGTGCCAGCAGCCTCCTGACCTCGGGACAGGGCTACGAGCAGTACTTC. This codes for CASSLLTSGQGYEQYF.

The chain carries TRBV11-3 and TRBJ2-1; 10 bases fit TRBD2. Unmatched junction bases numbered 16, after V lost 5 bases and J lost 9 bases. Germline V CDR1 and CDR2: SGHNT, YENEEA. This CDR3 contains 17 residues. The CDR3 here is CASSRGGLAGVGSEQFF. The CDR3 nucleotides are TGTGCCAGCAGCCGAGGGGGGCTAGCGGGAGTAGGAAGTGAGCAGTTCTTC.

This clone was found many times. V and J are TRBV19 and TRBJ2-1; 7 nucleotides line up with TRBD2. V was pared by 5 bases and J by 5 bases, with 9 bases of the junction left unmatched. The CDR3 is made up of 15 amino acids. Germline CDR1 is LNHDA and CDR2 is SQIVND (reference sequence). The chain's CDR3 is CASSSQTSYHNEQFF. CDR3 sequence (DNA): TGTGCCAGTAGTTCGCAGACTAGCTACCACAATGAGCAGTTCTTC.

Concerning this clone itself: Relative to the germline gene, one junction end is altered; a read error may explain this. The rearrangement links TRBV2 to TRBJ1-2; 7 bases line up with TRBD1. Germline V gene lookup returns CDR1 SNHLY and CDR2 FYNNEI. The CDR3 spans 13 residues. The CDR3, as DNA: TGTGCCAGCAGCACAACAGGGGCAGGGTCCTTACCCTTC. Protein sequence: CASSTTGAGSLPF. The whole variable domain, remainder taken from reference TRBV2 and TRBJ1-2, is EPEVTQTPSHQVTQMGQEVILRCVPISNHLYFYWYRQILGQKVEFLVSFYNNEISEKSEIFDDQFSVERPDGSNFTLKIRSTKLEDSAMYFCASSTTGAGSLPFGSGTRLTVV.

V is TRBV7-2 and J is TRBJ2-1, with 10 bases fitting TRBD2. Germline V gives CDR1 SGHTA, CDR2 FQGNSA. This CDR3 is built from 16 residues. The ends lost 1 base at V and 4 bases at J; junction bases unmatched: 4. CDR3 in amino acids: CASSLEVLAGYNEQFF. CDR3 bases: TGTGCCAGCAGCTTAGAGGTACTAGCGGGGTACAATGAGCAGTTCTTC.

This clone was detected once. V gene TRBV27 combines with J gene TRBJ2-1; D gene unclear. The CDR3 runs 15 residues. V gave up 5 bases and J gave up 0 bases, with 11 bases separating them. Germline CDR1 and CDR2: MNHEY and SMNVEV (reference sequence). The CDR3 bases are TGTGCCAGCAGTCCCGACTTCAGCTCCTACAATGAGCAGTTCTTC. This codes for CASSPDFSSYNEQFF.

The CDR3 coding sequence is TGTGCCAGCAGCCCAAAGGCAGGGGGATTTAGTCAGCCCCAGCATTTT. Translation gives CASSPKAGGFSQPQHF. V gene TRBV27 combines with J gene TRBJ1-5, with TRBD1 matching 7 bases. Germline V gives CDR1 MNHEY, CDR2 SMNVEV (reference sequence). The CDR3 covers 16 residues. With V trimmed by 6 bases and J by 6 bases, 14 bases remained unmatched.

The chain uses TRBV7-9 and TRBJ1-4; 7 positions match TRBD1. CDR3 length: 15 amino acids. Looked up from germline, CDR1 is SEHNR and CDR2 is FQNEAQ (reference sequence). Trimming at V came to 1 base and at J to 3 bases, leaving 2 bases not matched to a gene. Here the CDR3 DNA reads TGTGCCAGCAGCTTAGTACAGGGGTCTAATGAAAAACTGTTTTTT. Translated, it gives CASSLVQGSNEKLFF.